These T cell receptor beta chains were read from a single sample in a study of shared clonotypes between healthy human individuals. Generated by immunoSEQ multiplex PCR, the TCRdb table keeps only in-frame clones and is missing some. The sample consists of hundreds of thousands of clones, roughly 94% of them appearing once. Material for sequencing was naive CD8+ T cells sorted from blood. These receptors originate from a man aged 25-40 years in good health. The CDR3 runs from the conserved cysteine through the conserved F or W. The D gene is left open where the match is weak. Not all rows give a size; the values are once, few, many and, for expanded clones, a class.

size: NA; D: TRBD1; V: TRBV7-9; J: TRBJ2-7; CDR3: CASSLDPGGIYEQYF; DNA: TGTGCCAGCAGCTTAGACCCAGGGGGCATCTACGAGCAGTACTTC
size: NA; D: NA; V: TRBV11-2; J: TRBJ2-7; CDR3: CASSLNRVVTYEQYF; DNA: TGTGCCAGCAGCTTAAACAGGGTGGTAACCTACGAGCAGTACTTC
size: NA; D: NA; V: TRBV13; J: TRBJ2-3; CDR3: CASSLLSTDTQYF; DNA: TGTGCCAGCAGCTTATTGAGCACAGATACGCAGTATTTT
size: NA; D: NA; V: TRBV4-1; J: TRBJ2-7; CDR3: CASSQDQVAYEQYF; DNA: TGCGCCAGCAGCCAAGATCAGGTTGCCTACGAGCAGTACTTC
size: NA; D: NA; V: TRBV6-1; J: TRBJ2-4; CDR3: CASSSLPGVADIQYF; DNA: TGTGCCAGCAGCTCCCTACCGGGAGTAGCAGACATTCAGTACTTC
size: NA; D: NA; V: TRBV27; J: TRBJ2-7; CDR3: CASSRSSGEQYF; DNA: TGTGCCAGCAGCCGCTCGAGCGGGGAGCAGTACTTC
size: NA; D: TRBD2; V: TRBV15; J: TRBJ2-2; CDR3: CATAASGDTGELFF; DNA: TGTGCCACGGCGGCTAGCGGAGACACCGGGGAGCTGTTTTTT
size: few; D: NA; V: TRBV29-1; J: TRBJ1-1; CDR3: CSVTKMNTEAFF; DNA: TGCAGCGTTACAAAGATGAACACTGAAGCTTTCTTT
size: once; D: NA; V: TRBV7-2; J: TRBJ1-2; CDR3: CASSLTQNNYGYTF; DNA: TGTGCCAGCAGCTTGACACAGAATAACTATGGCTACACCTTC
size: NA; D: TRBD2; V: TRBV27; J: TRBJ2-2; CDR3: CASSWGGSGELFF; DNA: TGTGCCAGCAGTTGGGGGGGGAGCGGGGAGCTGTTTTTT
size: NA; D: TRBD1; V: TRBV14; J: TRBJ2-7; CDR3: CASSQTAGTGDEQYF; DNA: TGTGCCAGCAGCCAGACCGCCGGGACAGGGGACGAGCAGTACTTC
size: NA; D: TRBD1; V: TRBV5-1; J: TRBJ1-2; CDR3: CASSLRGDSIYGYTF; DNA: TGCGCCAGCAGCTTGCGTGGGGACAGTATCTATGGCTACACCTTC
size: NA; D: TRBD1; V: TRBV19; J: TRBJ1-1; CDR3: CASSIGTGGVVNTEAFF; DNA: TGTGCCAGTAGTATTGGGACAGGCGGCGTGGTGAACACTGAAGCTTTCTTT
size: NA; D: NA; V: TRBV10-3; J: TRBJ2-7; CDR3: CAINQGQSYEQYF; DNA: TGTGCCATCAACCAAGGTCAGTCCTACGAGCAGTACTTC
size: NA; D: NA; V: TRBV2; J: TRBJ1-2; CDR3: CASSGRPGYGYTF; DNA: TGTGCCAGCAGTGGGAGGCCCGGCTATGGCTACACCTTC
size: NA; D: NA; V: TRBV6-5; J: TRBJ2-1; CDR3: CASSYSHNDEQFF; DNA: TGTGCCAGCAGTTACTCACACAACGATGAGCAGTTCTTC
size: NA; D: NA; V: TRBV7-8; J: TRBJ2-3; CDR3: CASSPRRRVSGPDTQYF; DNA: TGTGCCAGCAGCCCCCGGAGGAGGGTAAGCGGCCCGGATACGCAGTATTTT
size: NA; D: TRBD1; V: TRBV7-6; J: TRBJ2-5; CDR3: CASSLRLGQGQETQYF; DNA: TGTGCCAGCAGCCTACGACTGGGACAGGGGCAGGAGACCCAGTACTTC
size: NA; D: TRBD2; V: TRBV15; J: TRBJ2-3; CDR3: CATEWGWGTASGITDTQYF; DNA: TGTGCCACCGAATGGGGATGGGGAACGGCTAGCGGGATCACAGATACGCAGTATTTT
size: NA; D: NA; V: TRBV12-5; J: TRBJ1-1; CDR3: CASGLDRVNTEAFF; DNA: TGTGCTAGTGGTTTGGACAGGGTGAACACTGAAGCTTTCTTT
size: NA; D: TRBD1; V: TRBV28; J: TRBJ2-3; CDR3: CASSFGTGTDTQYF; DNA: TGTGCCAGCAGTTTTGGGACAGGCACAGATACGCAGTATTTT
size: NA; D: NA; V: TRBV29-1; J: TRBJ1-2; CDR3: CSVWIGPNYGYTF; DNA: TGCAGCGTCTGGATCGGCCCTAACTATGGCTACACCTTC
size: NA; D: NA; V: TRBV19; J: TRBJ2-7; CDR3: CASSITAGHYEQYF; DNA: TGTGCCAGTAGTATAACGGCCGGACACTACGAGCAGTACTTC
size: NA; D: TRBD1; V: TRBV4-3; J: TRBJ2-3; CDR3: CASSQDRGPDTQYF; DNA: TGCGCCAGCAGCCAAGATAGGGGGCCAGATACGCAGTATTTT
size: NA; D: NA; V: TRBV10-3; J: TRBJ2-1; CDR3: CAISGETYNEQFF; DNA: TGTGCCATCTCGGGGGAGACCTACAATGAGCAGTTCTTC
size: NA; D: NA; V: TRBV28; J: TRBJ2-1; CDR3: CASSNTGFEQFF; DNA: TGTGCCAGCAGCAATACAGGGTTTGAGCAGTTCTTC
size: NA; D: TRBD2; V: TRBV6-6; J: TRBJ2-1; CDR3: CASSSYGLAGGNEQFF; DNA: TGTGCCAGCAGCTCGTACGGACTAGCGGGAGGAAATGAGCAGTTCTTC
size: NA; D: NA; V: TRBV27; J: TRBJ1-5; CDR3: CASSLSSNQPQHF; DNA: TGTGCCAGCAGTTTATCTAGCAATCAGCCCCAGCATTTT